The source of this T cell receptor (beta chain) is a study of cytomegalovirus exposure and HLA in healthy donors. The PCR made use of 60 Vbeta and 13 Jbeta primers. Method: immunoSEQ multiplex PCR; TCRdb's copy keeps in-frame clones and lacks some. Altogether about 180,000 clones are present, more than 65% being singletons, with the ten largest covering approximately 1.2%. With regard to this clone: What it recognizes is unknown.

The study's findings and limits: Cytomegalovirus status was reportedly diagnosed by the classifier with high specificity and sensitivity. There were some V segments, including TRBV6-2 and TRBV6-3, excluded as indistinguishable. The authors enumerated 150 to 200 TCR beta chains as linked to cytomegalovirus.

Germline values: CDR1 LGHNA, CDR2 YNFKEQ. With 0 bases clipped from V and 3 bases from J, the junction kept 1 base outside the gene matches. The CDR3 covers 15 residues. The specimen sequenced was PBMCs. The TCR was taken from a girl aged 2 to 9 in good health and CMV-seropositive. The chain has TRBV4-2 and TRBJ1-3, with 8 bases aligning to TRBD1. The CDR3 DNA reads as TGTGCCAGCAGCCAAGAAGACAGGGGTGGAAACACCATATATTTT. Translation gives CASSQEDRGGNTIYF.